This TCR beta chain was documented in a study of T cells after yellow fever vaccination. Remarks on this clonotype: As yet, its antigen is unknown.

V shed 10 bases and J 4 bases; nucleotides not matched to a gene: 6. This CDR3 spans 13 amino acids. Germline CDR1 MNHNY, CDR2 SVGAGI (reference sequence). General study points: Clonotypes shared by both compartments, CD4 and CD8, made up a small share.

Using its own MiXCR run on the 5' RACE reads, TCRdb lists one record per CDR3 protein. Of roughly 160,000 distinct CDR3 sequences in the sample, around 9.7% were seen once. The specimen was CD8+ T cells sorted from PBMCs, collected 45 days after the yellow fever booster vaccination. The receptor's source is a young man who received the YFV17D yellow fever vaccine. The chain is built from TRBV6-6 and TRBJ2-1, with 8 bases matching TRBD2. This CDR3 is CATAGLEYNEQFF. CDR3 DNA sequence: TGTGCCACCGCGGGACTAGAGTACAATGAGCAGTTCTTC.